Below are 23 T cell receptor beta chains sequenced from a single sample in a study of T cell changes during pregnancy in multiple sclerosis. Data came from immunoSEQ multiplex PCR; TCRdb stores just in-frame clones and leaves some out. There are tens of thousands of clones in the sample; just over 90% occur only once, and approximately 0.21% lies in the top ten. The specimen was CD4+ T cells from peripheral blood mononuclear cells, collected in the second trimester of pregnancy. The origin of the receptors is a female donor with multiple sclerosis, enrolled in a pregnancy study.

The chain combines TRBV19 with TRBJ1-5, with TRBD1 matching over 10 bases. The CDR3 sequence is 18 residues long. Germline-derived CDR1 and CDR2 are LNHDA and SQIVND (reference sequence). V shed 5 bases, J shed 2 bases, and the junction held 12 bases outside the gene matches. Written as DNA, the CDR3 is TGTGCCAGTAGTGCCTTGACAGGGGGCCTCCTTGGCAATCAGCCCCAGCATTTT. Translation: CASSALTGGLLGNQPQHF. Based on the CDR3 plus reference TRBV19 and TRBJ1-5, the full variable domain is DGGITQSPKYLFRKEGQNVTLSCEQNLNHDAMYWYRQDPGQGLRLIYYSQIVNDFQKGDIAEGYSVSREKKESFPLTVTSAQKNPTAFYLCASSALTGGLLGNQPQHFGDGTRLSIL.

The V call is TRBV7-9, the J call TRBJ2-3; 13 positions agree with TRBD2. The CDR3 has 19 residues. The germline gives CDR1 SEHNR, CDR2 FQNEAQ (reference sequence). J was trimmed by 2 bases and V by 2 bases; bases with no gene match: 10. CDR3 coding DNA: TGTGCCAGCAGCTTAACTAGCGGGGGGGCCTTACCATCCACAGATACGCAGTATTTT. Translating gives CASSLTSGGALPSTDTQYF.

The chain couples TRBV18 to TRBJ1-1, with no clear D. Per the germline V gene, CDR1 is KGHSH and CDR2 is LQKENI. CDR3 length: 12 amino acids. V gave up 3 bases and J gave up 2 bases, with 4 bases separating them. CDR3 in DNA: TGTGCCAGCTCACCCCTCAACACTGAAGCTTTCTTT. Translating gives CASSPLNTEAFF. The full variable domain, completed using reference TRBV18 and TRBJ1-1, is NAGVMQNPRHLVRRRGQEARLRCSPMKGHSHVYWYRQLPEEGLKFMVYLQKENIIDESGMPKERFSAEFPKEGPSILRIQQVVRGDSAAYFCASSPLNTEAFFGQGTRLTVV.

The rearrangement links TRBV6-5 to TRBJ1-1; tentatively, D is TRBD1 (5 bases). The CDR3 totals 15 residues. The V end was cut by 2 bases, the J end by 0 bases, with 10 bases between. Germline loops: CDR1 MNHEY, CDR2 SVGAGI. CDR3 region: CASSYLDSMNTEAFF. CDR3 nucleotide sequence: TGTGCCAGCAGTTACCTCGACAGCATGAACACTGAAGCTTTCTTT.

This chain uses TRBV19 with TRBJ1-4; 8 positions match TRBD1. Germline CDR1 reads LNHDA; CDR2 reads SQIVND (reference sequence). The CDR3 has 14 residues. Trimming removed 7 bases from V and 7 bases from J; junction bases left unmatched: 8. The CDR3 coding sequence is TGTGCCAGTACCATGACAGGGGAGAGTGAAAAACTGTTTTTT. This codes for CASTMTGESEKLFF.

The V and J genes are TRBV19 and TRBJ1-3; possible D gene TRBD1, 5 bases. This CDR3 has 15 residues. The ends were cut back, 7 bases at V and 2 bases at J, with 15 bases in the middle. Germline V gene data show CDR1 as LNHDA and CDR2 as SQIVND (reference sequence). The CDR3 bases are TGTGCCAGTATCAGCGGGGCTGACACTGGAAACACCATATATTTT. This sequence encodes CASISGADTGNTIYF. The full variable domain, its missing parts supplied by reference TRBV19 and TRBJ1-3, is DGGITQSPKYLFRKEGQNVTLSCEQNLNHDAMYWYRQDPGQGLRLIYYSQIVNDFQKGDIAEGYSVSREKKESFPLTVTSAQKNPTAFYLCASISGADTGNTIYFGEGSWLTVV.

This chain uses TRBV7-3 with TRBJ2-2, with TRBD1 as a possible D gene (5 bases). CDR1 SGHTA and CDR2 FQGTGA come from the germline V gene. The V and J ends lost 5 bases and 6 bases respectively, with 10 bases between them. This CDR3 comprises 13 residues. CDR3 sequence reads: CASSTDSPGELFF. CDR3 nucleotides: TGTGCCAGCAGCACCGACAGTCCCGGGGAGCTGTTTTTT.

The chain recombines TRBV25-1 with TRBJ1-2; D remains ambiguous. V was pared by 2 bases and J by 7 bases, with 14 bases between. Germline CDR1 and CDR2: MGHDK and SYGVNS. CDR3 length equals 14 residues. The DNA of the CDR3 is TGTGCCAGCAGTGAACCCGGGAGGGAGAGTGGCTACACCTTC. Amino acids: CASSEPGRESGYTF.

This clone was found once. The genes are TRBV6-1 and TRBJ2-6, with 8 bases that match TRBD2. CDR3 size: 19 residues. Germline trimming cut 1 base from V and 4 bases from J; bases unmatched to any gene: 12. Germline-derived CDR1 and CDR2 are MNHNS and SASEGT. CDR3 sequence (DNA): TGTGCCAGCAGTGAAGTGGGAGCAGCGGGAGCATCCGGGGCCAACGTCCTGACTTTC. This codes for CASSEVGAAGASGANVLTF.

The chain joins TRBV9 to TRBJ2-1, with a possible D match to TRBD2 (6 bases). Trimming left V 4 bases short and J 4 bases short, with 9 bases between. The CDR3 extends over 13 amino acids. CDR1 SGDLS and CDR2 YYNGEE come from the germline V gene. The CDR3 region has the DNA TGTGCCAGCAGCCCGGGGACTTACAATGAGCAGTTCTTC. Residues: CASSPGTYNEQFF.

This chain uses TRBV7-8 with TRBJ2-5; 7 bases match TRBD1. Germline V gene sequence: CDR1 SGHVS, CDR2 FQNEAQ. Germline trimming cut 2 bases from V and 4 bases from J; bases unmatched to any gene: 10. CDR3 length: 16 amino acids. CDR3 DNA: TGTGCCAGCAGCTTACCTTCTACAGGGGTGGGAGAGACCCAGTACTTC. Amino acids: CASSLPSTGVGETQYF.

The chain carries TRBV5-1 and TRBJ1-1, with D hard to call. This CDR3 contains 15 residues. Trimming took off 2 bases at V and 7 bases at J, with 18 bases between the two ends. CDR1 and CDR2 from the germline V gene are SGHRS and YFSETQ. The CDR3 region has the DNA TGCGCCAGCAGCTTAAATTTGGAGGCGAGCCATGAAGCTTTCTTT. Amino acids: CASSLNLEASHEAFF.

CDR3 sequence: CASSPVGTAGTKNIQYF. DNA for the CDR3: TGTGCCAGCAGCCCCGTTGGGACAGCAGGAACCAAAAACATTCAGTACTTC. The rearrangement uses TRBV7-9 and TRBJ2-4; 7 bases are a match to TRBD1. The germline CDR1 and CDR2 sequences are SEHNR and FQNEAQ (reference sequence). This CDR3 has 17 residues. Losses at the gene ends were 5 bases for V and 2 bases for J; bases not matched to a gene: 12.

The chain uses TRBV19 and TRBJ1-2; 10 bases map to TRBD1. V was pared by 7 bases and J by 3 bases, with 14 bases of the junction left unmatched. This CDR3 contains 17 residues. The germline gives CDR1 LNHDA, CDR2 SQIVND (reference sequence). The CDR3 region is CASTHSPPGQGYYGYTF. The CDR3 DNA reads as TGTGCCAGTACCCACTCGCCCCCGGGACAGGGGTACTATGGCTACACCTTC.

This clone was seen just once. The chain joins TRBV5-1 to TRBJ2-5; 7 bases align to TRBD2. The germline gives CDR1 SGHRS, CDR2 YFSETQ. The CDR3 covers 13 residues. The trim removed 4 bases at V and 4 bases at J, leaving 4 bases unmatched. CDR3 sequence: CASSRGVGETQYF. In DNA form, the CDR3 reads TGCGCCAGCAGCCGGGGGGTCGGAGAGACCCAGTACTTC.

The CDR3 nucleotides read TGTGCCAGCAACGGACTAGCGGGGACCACCGGGGAGCTGTTTTTT. It yields the protein CASNGLAGTTGELFF. The chain has TRBV21-1 and TRBJ2-2; the table's D call, TRBD2, was not checked against the DNA. TRBV21-1 is labeled a pseudogene. The CDR3 extends over 15 amino acids.

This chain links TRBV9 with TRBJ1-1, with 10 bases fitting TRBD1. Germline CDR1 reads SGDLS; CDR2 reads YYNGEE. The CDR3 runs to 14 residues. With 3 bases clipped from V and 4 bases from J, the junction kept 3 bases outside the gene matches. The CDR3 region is CASSGQGASTEAFF. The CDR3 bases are TGTGCCAGCAGCGGACAGGGGGCCAGCACTGAAGCTTTCTTT.

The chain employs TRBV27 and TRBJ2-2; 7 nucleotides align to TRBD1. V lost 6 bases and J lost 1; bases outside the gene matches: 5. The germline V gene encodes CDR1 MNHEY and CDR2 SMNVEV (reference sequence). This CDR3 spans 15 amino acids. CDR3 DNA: TGTGCCAGCAGATCGGGACAGAGGAACACCGGGGAGCTGTTTTTT. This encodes CASRSGQRNTGELFF.

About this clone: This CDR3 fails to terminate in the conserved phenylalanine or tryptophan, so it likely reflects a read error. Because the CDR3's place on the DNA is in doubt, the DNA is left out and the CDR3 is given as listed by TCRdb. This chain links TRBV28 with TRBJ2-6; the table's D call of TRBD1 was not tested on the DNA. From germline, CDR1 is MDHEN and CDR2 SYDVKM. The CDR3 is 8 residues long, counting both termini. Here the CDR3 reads CASSRDRA.

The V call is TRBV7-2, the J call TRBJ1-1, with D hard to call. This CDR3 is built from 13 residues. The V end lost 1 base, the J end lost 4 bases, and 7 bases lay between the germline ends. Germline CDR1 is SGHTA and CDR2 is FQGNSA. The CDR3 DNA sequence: TGTGCCAGCAGCTTAGGGGTAGCCACTGAAGCTTTCTTT. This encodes CASSLGVATEAFF.

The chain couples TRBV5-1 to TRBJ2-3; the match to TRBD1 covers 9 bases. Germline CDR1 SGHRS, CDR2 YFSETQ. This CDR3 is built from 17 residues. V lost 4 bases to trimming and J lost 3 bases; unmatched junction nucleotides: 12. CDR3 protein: CASSPWDREGWTDTQYF. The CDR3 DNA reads TGCGCCAGCAGCCCCTGGGACAGGGAAGGATGGACAGATACGCAGTATTTT.

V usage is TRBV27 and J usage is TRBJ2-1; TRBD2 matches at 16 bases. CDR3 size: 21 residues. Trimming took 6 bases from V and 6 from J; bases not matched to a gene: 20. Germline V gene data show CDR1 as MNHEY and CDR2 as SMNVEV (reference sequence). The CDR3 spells CASRRVPGLAGGPRDANEQFF. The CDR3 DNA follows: TGTGCCAGCAGGCGCGTCCCGGGACTAGCGGGGGGGCCTCGTGATGCCAATGAGCAGTTCTTC.

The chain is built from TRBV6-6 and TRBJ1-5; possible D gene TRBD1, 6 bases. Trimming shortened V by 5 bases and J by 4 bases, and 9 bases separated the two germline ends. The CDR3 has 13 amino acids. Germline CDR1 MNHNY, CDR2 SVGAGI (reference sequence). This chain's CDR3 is CASSPDRNQPQHF. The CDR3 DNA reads TGTGCCAGCAGTCCGGACAGAAATCAGCCCCAGCATTTT.